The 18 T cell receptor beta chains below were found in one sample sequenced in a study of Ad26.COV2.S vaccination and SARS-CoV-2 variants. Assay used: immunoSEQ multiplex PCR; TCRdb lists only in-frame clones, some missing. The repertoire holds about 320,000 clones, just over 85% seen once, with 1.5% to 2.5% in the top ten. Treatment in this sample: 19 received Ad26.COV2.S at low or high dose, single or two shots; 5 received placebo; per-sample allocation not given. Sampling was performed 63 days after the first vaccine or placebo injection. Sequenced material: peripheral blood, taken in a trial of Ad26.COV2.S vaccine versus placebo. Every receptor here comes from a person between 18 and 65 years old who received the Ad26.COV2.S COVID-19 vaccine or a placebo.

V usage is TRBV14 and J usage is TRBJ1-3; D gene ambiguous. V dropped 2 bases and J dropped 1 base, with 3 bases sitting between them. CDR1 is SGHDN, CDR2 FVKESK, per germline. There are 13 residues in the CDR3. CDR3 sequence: CASSQRSGNTIYF. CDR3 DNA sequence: TGTGCCAGCAGCCAAAGGTCTGGAAACACCATATATTTT. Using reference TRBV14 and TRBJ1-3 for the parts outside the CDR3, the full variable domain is EAGVTQFPSHSVIEKGQTVTLRCDPISGHDNLYWYRRVMGKEIKFLLHFVKESKQDESGMPNNRFLAERTGGTYSTLKVQPAELEDSGVYFCASSQRSGNTIYFGEGSWLTVV.

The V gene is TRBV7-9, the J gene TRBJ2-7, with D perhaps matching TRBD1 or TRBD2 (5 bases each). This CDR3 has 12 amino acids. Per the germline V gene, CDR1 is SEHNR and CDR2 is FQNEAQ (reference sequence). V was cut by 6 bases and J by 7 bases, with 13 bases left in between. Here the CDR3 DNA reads TGTGCCAGCAGTTGGGGGTTGTGGGAGCAGTACTTC. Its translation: CASSWGLWEQYF.

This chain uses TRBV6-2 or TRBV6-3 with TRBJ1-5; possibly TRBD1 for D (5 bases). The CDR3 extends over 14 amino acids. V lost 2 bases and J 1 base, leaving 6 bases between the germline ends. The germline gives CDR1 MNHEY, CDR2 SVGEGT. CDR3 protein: CASSYRGSNQPQHF. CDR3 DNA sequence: TGTGCCAGCAGTTACAGGGGAAGCAATCAGCCCCAGCATTTT.

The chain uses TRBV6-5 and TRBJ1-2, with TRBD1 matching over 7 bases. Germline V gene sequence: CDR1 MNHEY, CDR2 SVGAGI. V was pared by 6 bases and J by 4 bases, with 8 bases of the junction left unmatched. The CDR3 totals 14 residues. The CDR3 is CASRPTTGPYGYTF. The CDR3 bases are TGTGCCAGCAGACCGACGACAGGGCCCTATGGCTACACCTTC.

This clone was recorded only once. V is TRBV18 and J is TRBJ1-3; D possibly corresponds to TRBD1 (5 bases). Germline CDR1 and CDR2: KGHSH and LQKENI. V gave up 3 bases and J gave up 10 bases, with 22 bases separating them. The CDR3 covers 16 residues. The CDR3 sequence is CASSPTGQGVYRTIYF. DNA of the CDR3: TGTGCCAGCTCACCGACTGGACAAGGAGTCTATAGGACCATATATTTT.

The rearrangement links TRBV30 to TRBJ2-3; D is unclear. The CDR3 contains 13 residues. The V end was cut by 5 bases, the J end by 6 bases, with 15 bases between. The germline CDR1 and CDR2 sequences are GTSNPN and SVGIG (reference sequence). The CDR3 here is CAWSHTPADTQYF. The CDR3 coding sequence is TGTGCCTGGTCCCATACCCCAGCCGATACGCAGTATTTT.

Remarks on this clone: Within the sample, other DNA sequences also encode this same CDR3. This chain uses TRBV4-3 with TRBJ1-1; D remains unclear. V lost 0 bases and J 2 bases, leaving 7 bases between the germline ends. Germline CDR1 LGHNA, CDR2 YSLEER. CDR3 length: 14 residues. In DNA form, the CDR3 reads TGCGCCAGCAGCCAAGATCGAGTTAACACTGAAGCTTTCTTT. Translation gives CASSQDRVNTEAFF.

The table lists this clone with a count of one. The CDR3 protein is CSVRLAGGYQETQYF. DNA of the CDR3: TGCAGCGTTCGACTAGCGGGGGGGTACCAAGAGACCCAGTACTTC. The chain employs TRBV29-1 and TRBJ2-5; 14 nucleotides agree with TRBD2. After removal of 5 bases from V and 0 bases from J, the junction contained 2 bases not matched to a gene. This CDR3 region has 15 residues. Germline V gene data show CDR1 as SQVTM and CDR2 as ANQGSEA.

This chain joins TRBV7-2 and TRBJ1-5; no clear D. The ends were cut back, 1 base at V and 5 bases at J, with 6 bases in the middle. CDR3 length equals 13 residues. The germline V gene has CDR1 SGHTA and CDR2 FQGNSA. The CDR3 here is CASSLVSDQPQHF. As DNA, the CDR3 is TGTGCCAGCAGCTTAGTGAGCGATCAGCCCCAGCATTTT.

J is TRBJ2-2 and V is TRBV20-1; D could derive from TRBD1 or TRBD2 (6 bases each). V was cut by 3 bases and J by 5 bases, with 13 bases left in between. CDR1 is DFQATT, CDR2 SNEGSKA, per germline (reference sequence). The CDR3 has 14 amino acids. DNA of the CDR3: TGCAGTGCTAGTGTCCAGGGGAGGACCGGGGAGCTGTTTTTT. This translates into CSASVQGRTGELFF.

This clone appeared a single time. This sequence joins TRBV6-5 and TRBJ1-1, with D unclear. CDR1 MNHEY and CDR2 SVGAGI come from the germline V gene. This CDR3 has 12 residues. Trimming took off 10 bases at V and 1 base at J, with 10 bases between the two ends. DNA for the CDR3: TGTGCCATACGGGGTCCGAACACTGAAGCTTTCTTT. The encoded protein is CAIRGPNTEAFF.

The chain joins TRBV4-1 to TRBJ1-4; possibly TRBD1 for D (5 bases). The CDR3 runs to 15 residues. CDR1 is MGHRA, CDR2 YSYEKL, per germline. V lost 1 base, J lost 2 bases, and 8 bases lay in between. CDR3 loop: CASSQGWGTNEKLFF. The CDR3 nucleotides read TGCGCCAGCAGCCAAGGATGGGGGACTAATGAAAAACTGTTTTTT.

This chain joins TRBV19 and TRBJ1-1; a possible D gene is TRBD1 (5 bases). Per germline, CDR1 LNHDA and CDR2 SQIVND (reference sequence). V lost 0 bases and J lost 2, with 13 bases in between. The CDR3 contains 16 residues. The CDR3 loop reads CASSIDLGARNTEAFF. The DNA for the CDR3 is TGTGCCAGTAGTATAGATCTCGGGGCCCGAAACACTGAAGCTTTCTTT.

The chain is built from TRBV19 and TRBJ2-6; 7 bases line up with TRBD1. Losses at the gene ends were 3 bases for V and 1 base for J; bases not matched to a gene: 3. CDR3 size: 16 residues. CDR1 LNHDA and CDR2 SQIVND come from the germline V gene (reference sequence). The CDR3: CASSIGTVSGANVLTF. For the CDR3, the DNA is TGTGCCAGTAGTATCGGGACAGTTTCTGGGGCCAACGTCCTGACTTTC. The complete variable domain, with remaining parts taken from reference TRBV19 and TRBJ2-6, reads DGGITQSPKYLFRKEGQNVTLSCEQNLNHDAMYWYRQDPGQGLRLIYYSQIVNDFQKGDIAEGYSVSREKKESFPLTVTSAQKNPTAFYLCASSIGTVSGANVLTFGAGSRLTVL.

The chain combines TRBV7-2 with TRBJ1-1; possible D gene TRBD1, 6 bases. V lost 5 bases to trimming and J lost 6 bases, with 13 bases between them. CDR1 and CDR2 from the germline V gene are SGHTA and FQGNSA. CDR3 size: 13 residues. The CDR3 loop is CASSAHRAAEAFF. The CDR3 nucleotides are TGTGCCAGCAGCGCCCACAGGGCCGCTGAAGCTTTCTTT.

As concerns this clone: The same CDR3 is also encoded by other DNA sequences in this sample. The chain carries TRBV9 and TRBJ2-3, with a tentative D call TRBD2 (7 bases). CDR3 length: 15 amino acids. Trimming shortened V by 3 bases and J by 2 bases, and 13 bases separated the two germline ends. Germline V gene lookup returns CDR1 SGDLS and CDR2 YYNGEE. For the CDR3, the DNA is TGTGCCAGCAGCGCTTCCGGGGGGCCCACAGATACGCAGTATTTT. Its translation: CASSASGGPTDTQYF.

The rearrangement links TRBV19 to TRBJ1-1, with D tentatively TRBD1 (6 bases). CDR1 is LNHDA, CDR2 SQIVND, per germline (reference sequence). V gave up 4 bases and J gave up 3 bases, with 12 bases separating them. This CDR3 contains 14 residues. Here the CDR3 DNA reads TGTGCCAGTAGTAAAACAGGGACGGACACTGAAGCTTTCTTT. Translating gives CASSKTGTDTEAFF.

This chain's CDR3 is CASSLDTSTDTQYF. Written as DNA, the CDR3 is TGTGCCAGCAGCCTGGACACTAGCACAGATACGCAGTATTTT. The chain has TRBV5-4 and TRBJ2-3, with D perhaps TRBD1 (5 bases). Germline lookup yields CDR1 SGHNT and CDR2 YYREEE (reference sequence). CDR3 size: 14 residues. The V gene lost 4 bases and the J gene lost 0 bases, with 9 bases spanning the gap.